This record concerns one T cell receptor beta chain sequence. The target antigen is unknown. Assay used: immunoSEQ multiplex PCR; TCRdb lists only in-frame clones, some missing. The sample carries 70,000 to 85,000 clones, under 75% recorded once. The source of the sample is a study of radiotherapy plus CTLA-4 blockade in lung cancer. The study's findings and limits: Some TCR clones had been derived from tumors. These clones expanded in peripheral blood after radiotherapy plus ipilimumab.

The study treated chemo-refractory metastatic non-small-cell lung cancer patients with focal radiation plus ipilimumab CTLA-4 blockade. CDR3 length: 13 residues. V was cut by 3 bases and J by 1 base, with 6 bases left in between. Per germline, CDR1 SGHRS and CDR2 YFSETQ. The chain is built from TRBV5-1 and TRBJ2-3, with D uncertain. The material was peripheral blood, obtained from a patient treated with radiotherapy plus ipilimumab. The sequence was obtained from a human donor with non-small cell lung cancer whose response to radiotherapy plus ipilimumab could not be evaluated. DNA for the CDR3: TGCGCCAGCAGCTCTGAGGGCACAGATACGCAGTATTTT. Residues: CASSSEGTDTQYF.